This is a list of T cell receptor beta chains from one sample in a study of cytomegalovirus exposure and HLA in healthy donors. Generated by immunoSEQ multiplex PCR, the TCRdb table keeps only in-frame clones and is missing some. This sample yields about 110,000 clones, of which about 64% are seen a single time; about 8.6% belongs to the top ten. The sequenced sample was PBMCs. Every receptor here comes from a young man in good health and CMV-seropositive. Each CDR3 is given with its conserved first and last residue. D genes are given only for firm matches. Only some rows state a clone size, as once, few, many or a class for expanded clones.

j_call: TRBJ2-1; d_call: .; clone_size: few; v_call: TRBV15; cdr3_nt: TGTGCCACCAGCGCCGGACAGACGGACGGCAATGAGCAGTTCTTC; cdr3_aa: CATSAGQTDGNEQFF
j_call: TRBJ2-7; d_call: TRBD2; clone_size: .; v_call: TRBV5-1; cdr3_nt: TGCGCCAGCAGCTGGGGAGCGGGGGGCCTCTACGAGCAGTACTTC; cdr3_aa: CASSWGAGGLYEQYF
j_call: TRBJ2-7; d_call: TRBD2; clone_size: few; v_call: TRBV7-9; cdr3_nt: TGTGCCAGCAGCGGTACTAGCGGGGGGCCAGGCTTTCACGAGCAGTACTTC; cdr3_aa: CASSGTSGGPGFHEQYF
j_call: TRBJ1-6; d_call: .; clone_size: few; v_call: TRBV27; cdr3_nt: TGTGCCAGCGGATGGACACCCTATAATTCACCCCTCCACTTT; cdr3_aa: CASGWTPYNSPLHF
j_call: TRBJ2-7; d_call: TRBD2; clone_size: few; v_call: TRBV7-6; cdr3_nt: TGTGCCAGCAGCTTAGGGCGGACTAGCGACGAGCAGTACTTC; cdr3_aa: CASSLGRTSDEQYF
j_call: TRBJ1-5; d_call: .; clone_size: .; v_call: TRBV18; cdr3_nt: TGTGCCAGCTCACCCCGGGCAAAACAGGGTAGTAACCAGCCCCAGCATTTT; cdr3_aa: CASSPRAKQGSNQPQHF
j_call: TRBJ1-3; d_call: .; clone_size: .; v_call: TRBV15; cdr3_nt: TGTGCCACCAGCAGAGAAGACAGCTCTGGAAACACCATATATTTT; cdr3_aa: CATSREDSSGNTIYF
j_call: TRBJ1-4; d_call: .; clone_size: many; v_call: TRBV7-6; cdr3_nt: TGTGCCAGCAGCCTCGACGGGCGGGAAGAAAAACTGTTTTTT; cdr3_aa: CASSLDGREEKLFF
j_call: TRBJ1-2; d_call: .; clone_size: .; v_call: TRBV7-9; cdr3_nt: TGTGCCAGCAGCCCTCTCGGGCACCGGCGGGGAGGCTACACCTTC; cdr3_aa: CASSPLGHRRGGYTF
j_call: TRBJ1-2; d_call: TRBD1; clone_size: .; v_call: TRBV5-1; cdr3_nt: TGCGCCAGCAGCTTGGACAGGGGCACCACCTTGCTTTATGGCTACACCTTC; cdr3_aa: CASSLDRGTTLLYGYTF
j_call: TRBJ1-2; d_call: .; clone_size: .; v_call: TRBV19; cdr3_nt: TGTGCCAGTAGTATAGATGGAGGAGTCGCCTATGGCTACACCTTC; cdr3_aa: CASSIDGGVAYGYTF
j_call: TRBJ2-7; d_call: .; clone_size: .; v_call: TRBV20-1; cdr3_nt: TGCAGTGCTACAGGGGACTACGAGCAGTACTTC; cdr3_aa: CSATGDYEQYF
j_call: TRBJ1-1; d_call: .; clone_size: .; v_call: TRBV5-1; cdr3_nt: TGCGCCAGCAGCTTGGCCGCGGACACACAAGCCGAAGCTTTCTTT; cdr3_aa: CASSLAADTQAEAFF
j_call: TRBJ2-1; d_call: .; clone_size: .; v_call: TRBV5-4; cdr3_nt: TGTGCCAGCAGCTTGGGGGCCGGTGAGCAGTTCTTC; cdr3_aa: CASSLGAGEQFF
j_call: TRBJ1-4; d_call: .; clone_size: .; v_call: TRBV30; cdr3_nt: TGTGCCTGGGCCGGGAGGCTTAATGAAAAACTGTTTTTT; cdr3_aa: CAWAGRLNEKLFF
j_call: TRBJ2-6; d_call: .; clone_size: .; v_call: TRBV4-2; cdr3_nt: TGTGCCAGCAGCCAAGATCGTAGCTCTGGGGCCAACGTCCTGACTTTC; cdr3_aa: CASSQDRSSGANVLTF
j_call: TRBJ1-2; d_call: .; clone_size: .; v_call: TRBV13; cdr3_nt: TGTGCCAGCAGCTCCCTCCGGGGAGACTATGGCTACACCTTC; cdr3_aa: CASSSLRGDYGYTF
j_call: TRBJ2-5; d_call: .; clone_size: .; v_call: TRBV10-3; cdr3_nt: TGTGCCATCAGTGAGTCAGGGGGTGAGGAGACCCAGTACTTC; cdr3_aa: CAISESGGEETQYF
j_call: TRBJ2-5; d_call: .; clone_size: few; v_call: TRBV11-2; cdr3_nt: TGTGCCAGCAGCTGGGGCAGGAACAACCAAGAGACCCAGTACTTC; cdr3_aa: CASSWGRNNQETQYF
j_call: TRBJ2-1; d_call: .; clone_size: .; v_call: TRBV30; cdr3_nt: TGTGCCTGGACCACTTGGAGGGACAGCCCACCACTCGGTACTAACAATGAGCAGTTCTTC; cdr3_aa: CAWTTWRDSPPLGTNNEQFF
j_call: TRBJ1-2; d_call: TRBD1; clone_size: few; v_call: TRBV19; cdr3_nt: TGTGCCAGTAGTTCCGGGACAGCCTATGGCTACACCTTC; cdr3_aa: CASSSGTAYGYTF
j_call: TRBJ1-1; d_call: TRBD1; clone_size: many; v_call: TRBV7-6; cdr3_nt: TGTGCCAGCAGCTCACAGGGGGTCATGAGCGCTGAAGCTTTCTTT; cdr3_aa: CASSSQGVMSAEAFF
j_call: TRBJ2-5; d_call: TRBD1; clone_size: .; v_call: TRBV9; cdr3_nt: TGTGCCAGCAACGGACAGGGGGCTGGGGAGACCCAGTACTTC; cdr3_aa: CASNGQGAGETQYF
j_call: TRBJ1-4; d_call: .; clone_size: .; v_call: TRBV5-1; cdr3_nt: TGCGCCAGCAGTACCGGGACACGAAATGAAAAACTGTTTTTT; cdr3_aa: CASSTGTRNEKLFF
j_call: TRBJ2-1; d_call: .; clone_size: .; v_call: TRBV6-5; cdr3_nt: TGTGCCAGCAGACCGGACTGGAATGAGCAGTTCTTC; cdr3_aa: CASRPDWNEQFF
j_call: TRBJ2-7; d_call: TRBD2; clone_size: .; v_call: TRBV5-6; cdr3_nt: TGTGCCAGCAGCGGATTAAGACTAGCGATCTACGAGCAGTACTTC; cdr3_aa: CASSGLRLAIYEQYF
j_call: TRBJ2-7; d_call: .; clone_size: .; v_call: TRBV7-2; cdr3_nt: TGTGCCAGCAGCTTGGCGGGGGCGGGTTGCGAGCAGTACTTC; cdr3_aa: CASSLAGAGCEQYF
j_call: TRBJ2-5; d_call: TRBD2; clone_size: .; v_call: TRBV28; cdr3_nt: TGTGCCAGCAGTTTATTTAGCGGGGTCAAAGAGACCCAGTACTTC; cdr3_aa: CASSLFSGVKETQYF
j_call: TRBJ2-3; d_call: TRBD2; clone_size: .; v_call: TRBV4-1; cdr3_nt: TGCGCCAGCAGCCAAGCCGCGGGACTAGCGGGGGGACCCACAGATACGCAGTATTTT; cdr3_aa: CASSQAAGLAGGPTDTQYF
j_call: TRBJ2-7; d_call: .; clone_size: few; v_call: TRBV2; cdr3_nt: TGTGCCAGCAGTGAGCGGAGACCCCCCTACGAGCAGTACTTC; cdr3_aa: CASSERRPPYEQYF
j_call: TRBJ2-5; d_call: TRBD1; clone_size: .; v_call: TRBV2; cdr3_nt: TGTGCCAGCGCACCCGGACAGGGACGGGAGACCCAGTACTTC; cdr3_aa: CASAPGQGRETQYF
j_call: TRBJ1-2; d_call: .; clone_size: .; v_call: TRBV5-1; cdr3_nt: TGCGCCAGCAGCTTGGAAGGAGAGGTTGATGGCTACACCTTC; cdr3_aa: CASSLEGEVDGYTF
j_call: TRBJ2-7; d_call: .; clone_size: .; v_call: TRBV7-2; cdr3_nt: TGTGCCAGCAGCTCCGGGACACGGATCTCCTACGAGCAGTACTTC; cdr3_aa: CASSSGTRISYEQYF
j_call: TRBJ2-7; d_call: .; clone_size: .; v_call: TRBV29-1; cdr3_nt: TGCAGCGTAGCCGGGACGGAGGGTCTTGGTGGCTTCTACGAGCAGTACTTC; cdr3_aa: CSVAGTEGLGGFYEQYF
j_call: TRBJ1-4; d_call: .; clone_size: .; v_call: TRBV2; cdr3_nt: TGTGCCAGCATTAGCGCTCACTGGCTCGGTCAAATGAAAGGACTGTTTTTT; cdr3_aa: CASISAHWLGQMKGLFF
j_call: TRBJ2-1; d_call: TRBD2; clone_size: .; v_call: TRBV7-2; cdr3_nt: TGTGCCAGCAGCTTAGCCGTCCGGGGGGGCAAGAATGAGCAGTTCTTC; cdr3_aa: CASSLAVRGGKNEQFF
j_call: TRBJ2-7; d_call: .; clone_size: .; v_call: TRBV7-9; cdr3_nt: TGTGCCAGCAGCTTAGATGGGGCCCGGGACACCTACGAGCAGTACTTC; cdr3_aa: CASSLDGARDTYEQYF
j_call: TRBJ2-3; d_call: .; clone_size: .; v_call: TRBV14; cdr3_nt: TGTGCCAGCAGCCAGTTGGGGCCAGATACGCAGTATTTT; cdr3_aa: CASSQLGPDTQYF
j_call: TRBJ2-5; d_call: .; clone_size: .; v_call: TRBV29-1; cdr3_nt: TGCAGCGTTGGATTGGGCGCCACCCAGTACTTC; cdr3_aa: CSVGLGATQYF
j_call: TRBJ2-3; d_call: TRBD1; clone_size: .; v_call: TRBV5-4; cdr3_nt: TGTGCCAGCAGCCCGAGACAGGGCTGGGAAACAGATACGCAGTATTTT; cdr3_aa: CASSPRQGWETDTQYF
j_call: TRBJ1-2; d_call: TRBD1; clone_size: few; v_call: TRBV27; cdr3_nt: TGTGCCAGCAGCCACGAACGGGGACAGGGGGCGAACTATGGCTACACCTTC; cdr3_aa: CASSHERGQGANYGYTF
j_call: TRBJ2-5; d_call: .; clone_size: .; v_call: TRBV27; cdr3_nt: TGTGCCAGCAGTTTAGTAGCGGACTTCCAAGAGACCCAGTACTTC; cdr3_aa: CASSLVADFQETQYF
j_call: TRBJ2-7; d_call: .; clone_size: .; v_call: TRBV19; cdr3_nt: TGTGCCAGTAGTTTGGAGCTCTCCTACGAGCAGTACTTC; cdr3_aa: CASSLELSYEQYF
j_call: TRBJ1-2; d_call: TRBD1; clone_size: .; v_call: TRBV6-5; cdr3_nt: TGTGCCAGCAGTTACTCCCGGGACAGCTATGGCTACACCTTC; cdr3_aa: CASSYSRDSYGYTF
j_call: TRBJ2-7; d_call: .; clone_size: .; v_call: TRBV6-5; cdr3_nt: TGTGCCAGCAAGACTCCGTACGAGCAGTACTTC; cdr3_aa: CASKTPYEQYF
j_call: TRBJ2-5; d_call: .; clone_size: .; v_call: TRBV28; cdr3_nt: TGTGCCAGCAGCGGCTCAATACCCAGGGAGACCCAGTACTTC; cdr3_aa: CASSGSIPRETQYF
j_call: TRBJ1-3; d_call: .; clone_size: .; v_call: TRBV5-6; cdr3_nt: TGTGCCAGCAGCTTGTATCCCGTTGGAAACACCATATATTTT; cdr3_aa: CASSLYPVGNTIYF
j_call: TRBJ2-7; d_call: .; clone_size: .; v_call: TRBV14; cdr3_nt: TGTGCCAGCAGCCCCCTAACCACAGGCGTATACGAGCAGTACTTC; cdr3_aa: CASSPLTTGVYEQYF
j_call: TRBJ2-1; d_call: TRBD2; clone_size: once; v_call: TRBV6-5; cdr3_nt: TGTGCCAGCAGAAGGACTAGCGGATACAATGAGCAGTTCTTC; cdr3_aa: CASRRTSGYNEQFF
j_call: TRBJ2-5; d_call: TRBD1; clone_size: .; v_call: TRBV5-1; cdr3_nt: TGCGCCAGCAGCTTACGAACAGGGGGTACCGAAGAGACCCAGTACTTC; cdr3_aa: CASSLRTGGTEETQYF
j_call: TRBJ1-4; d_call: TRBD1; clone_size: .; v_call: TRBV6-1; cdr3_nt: TGTGCCGCGCTGGGACAGGGAAAAGGGAAAGGAAAACTGTTTTTT; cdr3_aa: CAALGQGKGKGKLFF